Below are 28 T cell receptor beta chains sequenced from a single sample in a study of T cell responses to AZD1222 COVID-19 vaccine. Clones were sequenced by immunoSEQ multiplex PCR, and TCRdb holds only the in-frame ones, with some missing. Found here are 85,000 to 110,000 clones, 80% to 95% of them singletons; the top ten hold around 4.8%. Sequencing was performed on peripheral blood, taken on day 0 of AZD1222 vaccination. Every receptor here comes from an adult in good health.

This clone was found a few times. The chain links TRBV6-5 to TRBJ1-3; D not certain. There are 15 residues in the CDR3. Germline V CDR1 and CDR2: MNHEY, SVGAGI. The germline V and J ends were trimmed by 5 bases and 0 bases, with 11 bases remaining between them. CDR3 loop: CASSRAANSGNTIYF. The CDR3 nucleotides read TGTGCCAGCAGTCGCGCGGCCAACTCTGGAAACACCATATATTTT.

The chain couples TRBV9 to TRBJ2-5, with D tentatively TRBD2 (5 bases). Per the germline V gene, CDR1 is SGDLS and CDR2 is YYNGEE. V lost 0 bases to trimming and J lost 5 bases, with 14 bases between them. The CDR3 has 15 amino acids. CDR3 in amino acids: CASSVGSVPGETQYF. The CDR3 DNA sequence: TGTGCCAGCAGCGTAGGGTCAGTACCGGGGGAGACCCAGTACTTC.

The V call is TRBV9, the J call TRBJ1-2, with D uncertain. The CDR3 has 11 amino acids. Germline-derived CDR1 and CDR2 are SGDLS and YYNGEE. Between the trimmed V and J ends, which lost 3 bases and 3 bases, there was a span of 3 bases. Written as DNA, the CDR3 is TGTGCCAGCAGCGGCTACTATGGCTACACCTTC. Translated: CASSGYYGYTF.

This clone has more than one count but fewer than ten. The V gene is TRBV6-5, the J gene TRBJ2-5; TRBD2 aligns across 12 bases. V lost 5 bases and J lost 2; bases outside the gene matches: 3. Looked up from germline, CDR1 is MNHEY and CDR2 is SVGAGI. This CDR3 spans 15 amino acids. The CDR3 DNA is TGTGCCAGCAGTCCACTAGCGGGGGGACAAGAGACCCAGTACTTC. This gives the protein CASSPLAGGQETQYF.

The genes are TRBV2 and TRBJ2-5; possible D gene TRBD1, 6 bases. The CDR3 has 14 amino acids. Trimming pared 7 bases from V and 7 bases from J, leaving 19 bases between. Germline lookup yields CDR1 SNHLY and CDR2 FYNNEI. As DNA, the CDR3 is TGTGCCAGCACACTAGAGGGGGTTGGCGGGACCCAGTACTTC. This sequence encodes CASTLEGVGGTQYF. Based on the CDR3 plus reference TRBV2 and TRBJ2-5, the full variable domain is EPEVTQTPSHQVTQMGQEVILRCVPISNHLYFYWYRQILGQKVEFLVSFYNNEISEKSEIFDDQFSVERPDGSNFTLKIRSTKLEDSAMYFCASTLEGVGGTQYFGPGTRLLVL.

This chain joins TRBV28 and TRBJ2-2; D call uncertain. In germline, CDR1 is MDHEN, CDR2 SYDVKM. The CDR3 extends over 15 amino acids. Trimming removed 3 bases from V and 5 bases from J, with 13 bases in between. The DNA of the CDR3 is TGTGCCAGCAGTTTTTTATTGGGGATGACCGGGGAGCTGTTTTTT. It specifies CASSFLLGMTGELFF.

This chain connects TRBV5-1 to TRBJ2-5; no definite D call. Trimming cost V 0 bases and J 4 bases, with 10 bases left between them. The CDR3 sequence is 14 residues long. Germline loops: CDR1 SGHRS, CDR2 YFSETQ. The chain's CDR3 is CASSLGLSSETQYF. The CDR3 DNA is TGCGCCAGCAGCTTGGGCCTTAGCTCAGAGACCCAGTACTTC.

This clone was picked up one time. This chain links TRBV30 with TRBJ1-6; D unclear. The CDR3 is 12 residues long. The V end was cut by 6 bases, the J end by 11 bases, with 14 bases between. Germline assignment: CDR1 GTSNPN and CDR2 SVGIG (reference sequence). In nucleotides, the CDR3 is TGTGCCTGTCGAGGGTTCACGCCACCCCTCCACTTT. The encoded protein is CACRGFTPPLHF.

The V call is TRBV29-1, the J call TRBJ2-7, with 8 bases identical to TRBD2. The germline V gene has CDR1 SQVTM and CDR2 ANQGSEA. Germline trimming cut 7 bases from V and 5 bases from J; bases unmatched to any gene: 10. There are 13 residues in the CDR3. The CDR3 nucleotides are TGCAGCGCCAGAGGACTAGCCTCTCACGAGCAGTACTTC. This gives the protein CSARGLASHEQYF.

A single count supports this clone. V usage is TRBV5-4 and J usage is TRBJ1-1; TRBD1 aligns across 9 bases. From germline, CDR1 is SGHNT and CDR2 YYREEE (reference sequence). The CDR3 sequence is 17 residues long. Unmatched junction bases numbered 6, after V lost 0 bases and J lost 0 bases. The CDR3 region is CASSLGAGTGLNTEAFF. DNA for the CDR3: TGTGCCAGCAGCTTGGGGGCCGGGACAGGGTTGAACACTGAAGCTTTCTTT.

This clone was detected a few times. This chain links TRBV28 with TRBJ1-5; TRBD1 matches 8 bases. The length of the CDR3 is 16 residues. Germline trimming cut 6 bases from V and 0 bases from J; bases unmatched to any gene: 7. Germline V gene data show CDR1 as MDHEN and CDR2 as SYDVKM. The CDR3 loop is CASRQGGANSNQPQHF. The CDR3 DNA is TGTGCCAGCAGACAGGGGGGGGCAAATAGCAATCAGCCCCAGCATTTT.

The sample holds one count of this clone. The chain is built from TRBV6-1 and TRBJ1-2; D is unclear. The length of the CDR3 is 13 residues. Germline CDR1 and CDR2: MNHNS and SASEGT. Trimming removed 3 bases at V and 9 bases at J, with 14 bases between. The CDR3 bases are TGTGCCAGCAGTGATACCAATACCCAGAGCTACACCTTC. Translation: CASSDTNTQSYTF.

This chain links TRBV6-5 with TRBJ1-1; tentative D call: TRBD1 (5 bases). The germline V and J ends were trimmed by 7 bases and 4 bases, with 13 bases remaining between them. CDR1 is MNHEY and CDR2 is SVGAGI in the germline V gene. The CDR3 runs to 13 residues. The DNA of the CDR3 is TGTGCCAGCACCCTAGGGACGTCCACTGAAGCTTTCTTT. As protein: CASTLGTSTEAFF.

The sample holds a few counts of this clone. This sequence joins TRBV18 and TRBJ1-3; 7 nucleotides align to TRBD1. The J segment lost 1 base and the V segment lost 3 bases, leaving 6 bases of the junction unmatched. The length of the CDR3 is 16 residues. Germline CDR1 is KGHSH and CDR2 is LQKENI. The CDR3 sequence: CASSPTGWGSGNTIYF. DNA of the CDR3: TGTGCCAGCTCACCGACAGGGTGGGGATCTGGAAACACCATATATTTT.

This clone was counted a few times. The chain is built from TRBV6-2 or TRBV6-3 and TRBJ1-2; D gene uncertain. Germline V lookup: CDR1 MNHEY, CDR2 SVGEGT. The V and J ends lost 3 bases and 6 bases respectively, with 11 bases between them. The CDR3 contains 13 residues. CDR3 nucleotides: TGTGCCAGCAGTTATAGGGATTACCATGGCTACACCTTC. The encoded protein is CASSYRDYHGYTF.

V gene TRBV27 combines with J gene TRBJ1-3; 10 bases line up with TRBD1. Germline values: CDR1 MNHEY, CDR2 SMNVEV (reference sequence). The CDR3 spans 15 residues. V gave up 0 bases and J gave up 8 bases; unmatched junction bases: 4. In nucleotides, the CDR3 is TGTGCCAGCAGTTTATCGAGGGACAGGGGACACACCATATATTTT. Protein: CASSLSRDRGHTIYF.

The genes are TRBV7-9 and TRBJ2-3, with TRBD2 identical over 11 bases. In germline, CDR1 is SEHNR, CDR2 FQNEAQ (reference sequence). With V trimmed by 4 bases and J by 6 bases, 6 bases remained unmatched. The CDR3 covers 15 residues. CDR3 residues: CASSSLAGGRDTQYF. The CDR3 region has the DNA TGTGCCAGCAGCTCATTAGCGGGGGGGCGCGATACGCAGTATTTT.

The chain uses TRBV18 and TRBJ1-1; 8 bases are a match to TRBD1. Germline V gene data show CDR1 as KGHSH and CDR2 as LQKENI. J lost 6 bases, V lost 4 bases, and 10 bases had no gene match. The CDR3 has 15 amino acids. CDR3 nucleotide sequence: TGTGCCAGCTCACAGGGACAGGTGAACGTGGCTGAAGCTTTCTTT. Its protein is CASSQGQVNVAEAFF.

The genes are TRBV28 and TRBJ2-7; 7 bases agree with TRBD1. The CDR3 extends over 12 amino acids. With 8 bases clipped from V and 6 bases from J, the junction kept 7 bases outside the gene matches. CDR1 is MDHEN and CDR2 is SYDVKM in the germline V gene. As DNA, the CDR3 is TGTGCCAGCGGCCAGACAGGGATCGAGCAGTACTTC. It is translated as CASGQTGIEQYF.

The chain employs TRBV7-9 and TRBJ1-4; D unclear. This CDR3 region has 14 residues. Germline V CDR1 and CDR2: SEHNR, FQNEAQ (reference sequence). V was trimmed by 3 bases and J by 5 bases, leaving 10 bases between them. CDR3 region: CASSFFEKNEKLFF. The CDR3 bases are TGTGCCAGCAGCTTCTTCGAGAAGAATGAAAAACTGTTTTTT.

The CDR3 reads CASSSTFRSDTQYF. CDR3 DNA: TGCGCCAGCAGCTCTACCTTTCGTTCAGATACGCAGTATTTT. J is TRBJ2-3 and V is TRBV5-1; D gene unclear. The germline V and J ends were trimmed by 3 bases and 4 bases, with 12 bases remaining between them. The CDR3 sequence is 14 residues long. Germline V CDR1 and CDR2: SGHRS, YFSETQ.

The chain has TRBV12-3 or TRBV12-4 and TRBJ2-3; unclear D gene. This CDR3 comprises 13 residues. Between the trimmed V and J ends, which lost 6 bases and 4 bases, there was a span of 11 bases. As DNA, the CDR3 is TGTGCCAGCAGCTTCGACGCATCAGATACGCAGTATTTT. It yields the protein CASSFDASDTQYF.

The rearrangement uses TRBV29-1 and TRBJ1-1, with unresolved D. Deletions cut 3 bases from V and 4 bases from J, with 12 bases between. The CDR3 covers 13 residues. CDR1 and CDR2 from the germline V gene are SQVTM and ANQGSEA. CDR3 sequence: CSVEQVAGTEAFF. CDR3 bases: TGCAGCGTTGAGCAGGTAGCCGGCACTGAAGCTTTCTTT. Combining the CDR3 with reference TRBV29-1 and TRBJ1-1 gives the whole variable domain SAVISQKPSRDICQRGTSLTIQCQVDSQVTMMFWYRQQPGQSLTLIATANQGSEATYESGFVIDKFPISRPNLTFSTLTVSNMSPEDSSIYLCSVEQVAGTEAFFGQGTRLTVV.

This clone was recorded once. V usage is TRBV5-1 and J usage is TRBJ2-3; possible D gene TRBD2, 6 bases. The V gene lost 4 bases and the J gene lost 1 base, with 10 bases spanning the gap. The CDR3 covers 14 residues. CDR1 is SGHRS and CDR2 is YFSETQ in the germline V gene. The CDR3 is CASSPTSRTDTQYF. DNA for the CDR3: TGCGCCAGCAGCCCTACTAGCCGCACAGATACGCAGTATTTT.

The chain couples TRBV2 to TRBJ2-7, with D hard to call. Looked up from germline, CDR1 is SNHLY and CDR2 is FYNNEI. V lost 5 bases and J lost 1, with 3 bases in between. The CDR3 consists of 11 residues. The CDR3 spells CASSISYEQYF. CDR3 sequence (DNA): TGTGCCAGCAGTATATCCTACGAGCAGTACTTC.

The sample holds one count of this clone. This chain's CDR3 is CATSRDFQSSEQYF. DNA of the CDR3: TGTGCCACCAGCAGAGATTTTCAATCGTCCGAGCAGTACTTC. The gene calls are TRBV15 and TRBJ2-7; no firm D call. Trimming shortened V by 0 bases and J by 6 bases, and 12 bases separated the two germline ends. Germline CDR1 reads LNHNV; CDR2 reads YYDKDF (reference sequence). This CDR3 region has 14 residues.

This chain connects TRBV27 to TRBJ1-5; weak D call: TRBD1 (6 bases). In germline, CDR1 is MNHEY, CDR2 SMNVEV (reference sequence). The CDR3 length is 14 residues. Trimming left V 3 bases short and J 6 bases short, with 12 bases between. The CDR3 coding sequence is TGTGCCAGCAGTTTGCACGGGGGCCCTCAGCCCCAGCATTTT. It is translated as CASSLHGGPQPQHF.

This clone was observed a single time. The V gene is TRBV6-1, the J gene TRBJ1-5, with 8 bases aligning to TRBD1. The CDR3 covers 14 residues. The germline V gene encodes CDR1 MNHNS and CDR2 SASEGT. Trimming at V came to 5 bases and at J to 4 bases, leaving 4 bases not matched to a gene. The CDR3 region is CASSSDRANQPQHF. CDR3 nucleotide sequence: TGTGCCAGCAGTTCGGACAGGGCAAATCAGCCCCAGCATTTT.